Shown below are 21 T cell receptor beta chains from a single sample sequenced in a study of control samples from healthy donors and cancer patients. Here immunoSEQ multiplex PCR was the method, and the copy in TCRdb shows in-frame clones only, minus some. The sample holds approximately 170,000 clones, approximately 90% seen once. Sequenced sample: blood. The receptors here all came from a woman in her twenties or thirties in good health.

The CDR3 loop reads CASSLDPGTEAFF. The CDR3 nucleotides read TGTGCCAGCAGCTTAGATCCAGGGACTGAAGCTTTCTTT. The genes are TRBV11-3 and TRBJ1-1; a weak D match, TRBD1 (5 bases). The CDR3 spans 13 residues. Germline V CDR1 and CDR2: SGHNT, YENEEA. V dropped 0 bases and J dropped 5 bases, with 7 bases sitting between them.

Details on this clone: This same CDR3 is encoded by further DNA sequences in the sample. This sequence joins TRBV6-5 and TRBJ2-7; 11 nucleotides match TRBD2. J lost 4 bases, V lost 5 bases, and 4 bases had no gene match. From germline, CDR1 is MNHEY and CDR2 SVGAGI. The CDR3 covers 14 residues. CDR3 in amino acids: CASSPGTSGYEQYF. The CDR3 DNA follows: TGTGCCAGCAGTCCCGGGACTAGCGGTTACGAGCAGTACTTC.

This clone was recorded only once. The chain links TRBV5-1 to TRBJ2-3; D unresolved. The CDR3 length is 14 residues. V lost 0 bases to trimming and J lost 0 bases, with 5 bases between them. Germline CDR1 reads SGHRS; CDR2 reads YFSETQ. This CDR3 is CASSLARSTDTQYF. The CDR3 DNA reads TGCGCCAGCAGCTTGGCACGTAGCACAGATACGCAGTATTTT.

This chain uses TRBV5-1 with TRBJ2-7, with 9 nucleotides matching TRBD2. The CDR3 contains 17 residues. Per germline, CDR1 SGHRS and CDR2 YFSETQ. Trimming cost V 0 bases and J 1 base; bases outside gene matches: 8. The CDR3 sequence: CASSLGAGGPTSYEQYF. The CDR3 DNA reads as TGCGCCAGCAGCTTGGGGGCGGGAGGGCCGACTTCCTACGAGCAGTACTTC.

In its sample, this clone was seen a few times. This chain joins TRBV28 and TRBJ1-5; D unclear. The ends were cut back, 7 bases at V and 2 bases at J, with 6 bases in the middle. The CDR3 has 12 amino acids. The germline V gene encodes CDR1 MDHEN and CDR2 SYDVKM. Here the CDR3 reads CASMAGNQPQHF. CDR3 bases: TGTGCCAGCATGGCGGGCAATCAGCCCCAGCATTTT. Looking up the rest from reference TRBV28 and TRBJ1-5 gives the full variable domain: DVKVTQSSRYLVKRTGEKVFLECVQDMDHENMFWYRQDPGLGLRLIYFSYDVKMKEKGDIPEGYSVSREKKERFSLILESASTNQTSMYLCASMAGNQPQHFGDGTRLSIL.

The rearrangement links TRBV11-2 to TRBJ1-6, with a weak D call TRBD1 (5 bases). The CDR3 has 14 residues. Trimming removed 1 base at V and 6 bases at J, with 7 bases between. Germline-derived CDR1 and CDR2 are SGHAT and FQNNGV. The CDR3, as DNA: TGTGCCAGCAGCTTAGTAAGGGGTAATTCACCCCTCCACTTT. Residues: CASSLVRGNSPLHF.

This clone was counted once. This rearrangement joins TRBV25-1 to TRBJ2-6; TRBD2 matches at 9 bases. This CDR3 comprises 16 residues. Unmatched junction bases numbered 4, after V lost 7 bases and J lost 0 bases. Germline V lookup: CDR1 MGHDK, CDR2 SYGVNS. Here the CDR3 DNA reads TGTGCCAGCAAGGGCGGGAGGGTCTCTGGGGCCAACGTCCTGACTTTC. It codes for CASKGGRVSGANVLTF.

The V and J genes are TRBV24-1 and TRBJ1-5; 9 nucleotides agree with TRBD1. The trim removed 3 bases at V and 6 bases at J, leaving 5 bases unmatched. Germline values: CDR1 KGHDR, CDR2 SFDVKD. The CDR3 length is 15 residues. CDR3 amino acids: CATSDGGQGTQPQHF. DNA of the CDR3: TGTGCCACCAGTGATGGGGGACAGGGCACTCAGCCCCAGCATTTT.

The J gene is TRBJ2-1, the V gene TRBV28, with D possibly TRBD1 on 5 matching bases. The CDR3 sequence is 15 residues long. Germline-derived CDR1 and CDR2 are MDHEN and SYDVKM. V lost 6 bases and J 4 bases, leaving 16 bases between the germline ends. CDR3 loop: CASRPQGFRYNEQFF. CDR3 DNA: TGTGCCAGCAGGCCTCAGGGATTTAGATACAATGAGCAGTTCTTC. Full variable domain (rest looked up from reference TRBV28 and TRBJ2-1): DVKVTQSSRYLVKRTGEKVFLECVQDMDHENMFWYRQDPGLGLRLIYFSYDVKMKEKGDIPEGYSVSREKKERFSLILESASTNQTSMYLCASRPQGFRYNEQFFGPGTRLTVL.

The chain joins TRBV18 to TRBJ2-3; D is possibly TRBD2 (5 bases). This CDR3 has 17 amino acids. CDR1 is KGHSH and CDR2 is LQKENI in the germline V gene. Trimming stripped 2 bases from V and 4 bases from J, with 19 bases between. The CDR3 sequence is CASSPSTTGLGADTQYF. CDR3 nucleotide sequence: TGTGCCAGCTCACCATCTACTACGGGATTGGGCGCAGATACGCAGTATTTT.

CDR3 region: CASSGTGTEVYNQPQHF. The DNA of the CDR3 is TGTGCCAGCAGTGGAACCGGGACAGAAGTTTACAATCAGCCCCAGCATTTT. This chain links TRBV28 with TRBJ1-5; TRBD1 aligns across 7 bases. Trimming at V came to 5 bases and at J to 3 bases, leaving 13 bases not matched to a gene. This CDR3 spans 17 amino acids. Looked up from germline, CDR1 is MDHEN and CDR2 is SYDVKM.

This sequence joins TRBV7-2 and TRBJ2-3, with 13 bases matching TRBD2. CDR3 length: 18 residues. With 3 bases clipped from V and 5 bases from J, the junction kept 11 bases outside the gene matches. Germline CDR1 SGHTA, CDR2 FQGNSA. The CDR3 DNA sequence: TGTGCCAGCAGCTTGTTGCCCGGACTAGCGGGAGCTAAAGATACGCAGTATTTT. It is translated as CASSLLPGLAGAKDTQYF.

The chain links TRBV3-1 (or the pseudogene TRBV3-2) to TRBJ2-7, with 7 bases that match TRBD1. In germline, CDR1 is LGHDT, CDR2 YNNKEL (reference sequence). V was pared by 4 bases and J by 0 bases, with 6 bases of the junction left unmatched. The CDR3 is 15 amino acids. The CDR3: CASSLRQGSSYEQYF. The CDR3 coding sequence is TGTGCCAGCAGCCTTAGACAGGGAAGCTCCTACGAGCAGTACTTC.

The V gene is TRBV2, the J gene TRBJ2-7; tentative D call: TRBD1 (6 bases). The CDR3 is made up of 15 amino acids. V lost 3 bases and J lost 6, with 18 bases in between. Germline values: CDR1 SNHLY, CDR2 FYNNEI. CDR3 in amino acids: CASSDPGTLGSEQYF. The CDR3 nucleotides are TGTGCCAGCAGTGATCCAGGGACATTAGGATCCGAGCAGTACTTC. Filled out from reference TRBV2 and TRBJ2-7, the complete variable domain reads EPEVTQTPSHQVTQMGQEVILRCVPISNHLYFYWYRQILGQKVEFLVSFYNNEISEKSEIFDDQFSVERPDGSNFTLKIRSTKLEDSAMYFCASSDPGTLGSEQYFGPGTRLTVT.

CDR3 sequence: CASIPTRDRAPEAFF. In DNA, the CDR3 is TGTGCCAGCATCCCAACCCGGGACAGGGCCCCTGAAGCTTTCTTT. The V call is TRBV28, the J call TRBJ1-1; 9 bases map to TRBD1. The CDR3 length is 15 residues. Trimming at V came to 7 bases and at J to 6 bases, leaving 12 bases not matched to a gene. The germline V gene has CDR1 MDHEN and CDR2 SYDVKM.

The rearrangement links TRBV7-2 to TRBJ2-1, with D perhaps TRBD2 (6 bases). Germline V gene lookup returns CDR1 SGHTA and CDR2 FQGNSA. The CDR3 has 18 amino acids. V was pared by 3 bases and J by 4 bases, with 22 bases between. For the CDR3, the DNA is TGTGCCAGCAGCTTTAGGGGCGGGGCGTCACAGTCTTACAATGAGCAGTTCTTC. Its translation is CASSFRGGASQSYNEQFF.

The chain employs TRBV6-2 or TRBV6-3 and TRBJ2-5; D not certain. The CDR3 covers 11 residues. Per germline, CDR1 MNHEY and CDR2 SVGEGT. V was pared by 5 bases and J by 4 bases, with 5 bases between. The CDR3 here is CASSLGETQYF. DNA for the CDR3: TGTGCCAGCAGTCTGGGAGAGACCCAGTACTTC.

This clone has a single count. The chain couples TRBV6-2 or TRBV6-3 to TRBJ2-7; no clear D gene. This CDR3 contains 12 residues. Germline-derived CDR1 and CDR2 are MNHEY and SVGEGT. V was shortened by 6 bases and J by 7 bases, with 13 bases between the two germline ends. This CDR3 is CASSQDVGEQYF. CDR3 in DNA: TGTGCCAGCAGCCAGGACGTGGGGGAGCAGTACTTC.

The rearrangement links TRBV5-1 to TRBJ2-7; a weak D match, TRBD1 (5 bases). Germline loops: CDR1 SGHRS, CDR2 YFSETQ. This CDR3 contains 15 residues. The V gene lost 4 bases and the J gene lost 6 bases, with 20 bases spanning the gap. In nucleotides, the CDR3 is TGCGCCAGCAGCCGCGACTCCGCCAGGGTGAGCGAGCAGTACTTC. It encodes CASSRDSARVSEQYF. Variable domain in full (rest from reference TRBV5-1 and TRBJ2-7): KAGVTQTPRYLIKTRGQQVTLSCSPISGHRSVSWYQQTPGQGLQFLFEYFSETQRNKGNFPGRFSGRQFSNSRSEMNVSTLELGDSALYLCASSRDSARVSEQYFGPGTRLTVT.

The V gene is TRBV7-9, the J gene TRBJ1-5; 7 bases are shared with TRBD1. Germline V lookup: CDR1 SEHNR, CDR2 FQNEAQ (reference sequence). This CDR3 comprises 13 residues. Trimming removed 5 bases from V and 5 bases from J; junction bases left unmatched: 3. CDR3 protein: CASSEGQYQPQHF. In nucleotides, the CDR3 is TGTGCCAGCAGCGAGGGACAGTATCAGCCCCAGCATTTT.

The chain combines TRBV20-1 with TRBJ2-3; D gene ambiguous. Germline assignment: CDR1 DFQATT and CDR2 SNEGSKA (reference sequence). This CDR3 region has 13 residues. Trimming stripped 3 bases from V and 2 bases from J, with 9 bases between. This CDR3 reads CSASRSPTDTQYF. The DNA for the CDR3 is TGCAGTGCTAGTAGAAGTCCCACAGATACGCAGTATTTT.